These 25 T cell receptor beta chains came from one sample sequenced in a study of blood T cell repertoires in COVID-19. Assay: immunoSEQ multiplex PCR; the TCRdb copy retains only in-frame clones and omits some. In the table there are some 280,000 clones, over 75% of which are singletons. The specimen sequenced was peripheral blood. The source is a woman aged 55-69 years with acute or convalescent COVID-19.

V gene TRBV5-1 combines with J gene TRBJ2-1, with TRBD1 as a possible D gene (6 bases). The CDR3 is 14 amino acids. Trimming took 4 bases from V and 2 from J, leaving 10 bases between them. Germline V CDR1 and CDR2: SGHRS, YFSETQ. DNA for the CDR3: TGCGCCAGCAGCAGCACAGGGACCTACAATGAGCAGTTCTTC. Translation gives CASSSTGTYNEQFF. Drawing the rest from reference TRBV5-1 and TRBJ2-1, the complete variable domain is KAGVTQTPRYLIKTRGQQVTLSCSPISGHRSVSWYQQTPGQGLQFLFEYFSETQRNKGNFPGRFSGRQFSNSRSEMNVSTLELGDSALYLCASSSTGTYNEQFFGPGTRLTVL.

This clone was seen a few times. V and J are TRBV7-9 and TRBJ1-1; D may be TRBD1 (5 bases). The V end was cut by 5 bases, the J end by 5 bases, with 12 bases between. From germline, CDR1 is SEHNR and CDR2 FQNEAQ (reference sequence). This CDR3 is built from 13 residues. The CDR3: CASSLSTVTEAFF. In nucleotides, the CDR3 is TGTGCCAGCAGCCTATCGACAGTAACTGAAGCTTTCTTT. Filled out from reference TRBV7-9 and TRBJ1-1, the complete variable domain reads DTGVSQNPRHKITKRGQNVTFRCDPISEHNRLYWYRQTLGQGPEFLTYFQNEAQLEKSRLLSDRFSAERPKGSFSTLEIQRTEQGDSAMYLCASSLSTVTEAFFGQGTRLTVV.

The chain recombines TRBV6-5 with TRBJ2-6; the D is unclear. The CDR3 contains 14 residues. CDR1 is MNHEY, CDR2 SVGAGI, per germline. V was trimmed by 3 bases and J by 4 bases, leaving 7 bases between them. The CDR3 region is CASSYLSGANVLTF. The CDR3, as DNA: TGTGCCAGCAGTTATCTATCCGGGGCCAACGTCCTGACTTTC.

The chain links TRBV6-6 to TRBJ2-2; 8 bases fit TRBD1. The CDR3 extends over 14 amino acids. CDR1 MNHNY and CDR2 SVGAGI come from the germline V gene (reference sequence). Trimming removed 6 bases from V and 7 bases from J; junction bases left unmatched: 7. The CDR3 sequence: CASSPDRVIGELFF. In DNA form, the CDR3 reads TGTGCCAGCAGCCCGGACAGGGTGATCGGGGAGCTGTTTTTT.

This chain uses TRBV18 with TRBJ2-6, with a possible D match to TRBD2 (6 bases). The germline gives CDR1 KGHSH, CDR2 LQKENI. This CDR3 contains 19 residues. The germline V and J ends were trimmed by 2 bases and 1 base, with 18 bases remaining between them. The CDR3 DNA is TGTGCCAGCTCACCATTGTCACCCGGCGGGAAATCTGGGGCCAACGTCCTGACTTTC. The encoded protein is CASSPLSPGGKSGANVLTF.

The rearrangement uses TRBV6-5 and TRBJ1-2, with 7 bases identical to TRBD1. V was clipped by 2 bases and J by 0 bases; unmatched bases: 3. Germline V CDR1 and CDR2: MNHEY, SVGAGI. There are 15 residues in the CDR3. The CDR3 loop is CASSYGGQANYGYTF. The CDR3 nucleotides are TGTGCCAGCAGTTACGGAGGACAGGCTAACTATGGCTACACCTTC.

J is TRBJ2-7 and V is TRBV9, with 7 bases that match TRBD2. The trim removed 0 bases at V and 5 bases at J, leaving 8 bases unmatched. This CDR3 region has 15 residues. Germline V gives CDR1 SGDLS, CDR2 YYNGEE. CDR3: CASSVDGGRGDEQYF. The CDR3 DNA reads TGTGCCAGCAGCGTAGACGGCGGGAGAGGGGACGAGCAGTACTTC. Filled out from reference TRBV9 and TRBJ2-7, the complete variable domain reads DSGVTQTPKHLITATGQRVTLRCSPRSGDLSVYWYQQSLDQGLQFLIQYYNGEERAKGNILERFSAQQFPDLHSELNLSSLELGDSALYFCASSVDGGRGDEQYFGPGTRLTVT.

The chain employs TRBV15 and TRBJ2-3, with 13 bases aligning to TRBD2. Germline CDR1 LNHNV, CDR2 YYDKDF (reference sequence). V dropped 4 bases and J dropped 2; count of bases not matched to a gene: 9. This CDR3 is built from 18 residues. CDR3 residues: CATSKGLAGASVTDTQYF. In DNA form, the CDR3 reads TGTGCCACCAGCAAAGGACTAGCGGGGGCCTCGGTCACAGATACGCAGTATTTT. The variable domain in full, with the rest retrieved from reference TRBV15 and TRBJ2-3, is DAMVIQNPRYQVTQFGKPVTLSCSQTLNHNVMYWYQQKSSQAPKLLFHYYDKDFNNEADTPDNFQSRRPNTSFCFLDIRSPGLGDTAMYLCATSKGLAGASVTDTQYFGPGTRLTVL.

V usage is TRBV19 and J usage is TRBJ2-1; D call uncertain. The CDR3 runs to 13 residues. The germline V and J ends were trimmed by 5 bases and 7 bases, with 12 bases remaining between them. Germline V lookup: CDR1 LNHDA, CDR2 SQIVND (reference sequence). The CDR3 is CASSAHKENEQFF. CDR3 DNA sequence: TGTGCCAGTAGTGCCCACAAGGAGAATGAGCAGTTCTTC.

The CDR3 loop is CASSLESGLPGNTIYF. In DNA, the CDR3 is TGCGCCAGCAGCTTGGAGTCAGGGCTCCCTGGAAACACCATATATTTT. This sequence joins TRBV5-1 and TRBJ1-3; a weak D match, TRBD1 (5 bases). CDR1 and CDR2 from the germline V gene are SGHRS and YFSETQ. V lost 0 bases, J lost 2 bases, and 12 bases lay in between. The CDR3 is 16 residues long.

The rearrangement joins TRBV30 to TRBJ2-5; 10 bases line up with TRBD1. CDR1 GTSNPN and CDR2 SVGIG come from the germline V gene (reference sequence). The CDR3 length is 16 residues. With V trimmed by 2 bases and J by 4 bases, 10 bases remained unmatched. CDR3 protein: CAWSPPPGQGLETQYF. In DNA form, the CDR3 reads TGTGCCTGGAGTCCCCCCCCGGGACAGGGGTTAGAGACCCAGTACTTC.

The chain joins TRBV20-1 to TRBJ1-5; 9 bases match TRBD1. The J segment lost 1 base and the V segment lost 3 bases, leaving 4 bases of the junction unmatched. Per the germline V gene, CDR1 is DFQATT and CDR2 is SNEGSKA (reference sequence). CDR3 length: 15 residues. For the CDR3, the DNA is TGCAGTGCTAGTACAGGGGGCGGAAGCAATCAGCCCCAGCATTTT. It encodes CSASTGGGSNQPQHF.

J is TRBJ1-1 and V is TRBV30, with D possibly matching TRBD1 (5 bases). CDR3 size: 13 residues. CDR1 GTSNPN and CDR2 SVGIG come from the germline V gene (reference sequence). V was shortened by 8 bases and J by 1 base, with 14 bases between the two germline ends. DNA of the CDR3: TGTGCCCAATCCAATGGGGCGAACACTGAAGCTTTCTTT. This codes for CAQSNGANTEAFF. Complete variable domain (other parts from reference TRBV30 and TRBJ1-1): SQTIHQWPATLVQPVGSPLSLECTVEGTSNPNLYWYRQAAGRGLQLLFYSVGIGQISSEVPQNLSASRPQDRQFILSSKKLLLSDSGFYLCAQSNGANTEAFFGQGTRLTVV.

V is TRBV20-1 and J is TRBJ2-7, with TRBD2 as a possible D gene (5 bases). The germline CDR1 and CDR2 sequences are DFQATT and SNEGSKA (reference sequence). Trimming stripped 3 bases from V and 3 bases from J, with 12 bases between. This CDR3 comprises 13 residues. CDR3: CSASGLEHYEQYF. CDR3 in DNA: TGCAGTGCTAGTGGACTGGAACACTACGAGCAGTACTTC.

The CDR3 DNA sequence: TGCGCCAGCAGCACTGTAGGAGGGCTATATGGCTACACCTTC. Encoded protein: CASSTVGGLYGYTF. The genes are TRBV5-1 and TRBJ1-2; D not resolved. Germline V lookup: CDR1 SGHRS, CDR2 YFSETQ. The CDR3 spans 14 residues. V was shortened by 4 bases and J by 5 bases, with 15 bases between the two germline ends.

The chain links TRBV15 to TRBJ2-1; no firm D call. Between the trimmed V and J ends, which lost 3 bases and 9 bases, there was a span of 6 bases. Per the germline V gene, CDR1 is LNHNV and CDR2 is YYDKDF (reference sequence). The CDR3 spans 11 residues. CDR3 sequence: CATSRPGEQFF. DNA of the CDR3: TGTGCCACCAGCAGGCCCGGTGAGCAGTTCTTC. Full variable domain (rest looked up from reference TRBV15 and TRBJ2-1): DAMVIQNPRYQVTQFGKPVTLSCSQTLNHNVMYWYQQKSSQAPKLLFHYYDKDFNNEADTPDNFQSRRPNTSFCFLDIRSPGLGDTAMYLCATSRPGEQFFGPGTRLTVL.

This chain joins TRBV18 and TRBJ2-1, with 7 bases fitting TRBD1. The germline V gene encodes CDR1 KGHSH and CDR2 LQKENI. The CDR3 spans 17 residues. Unmatched junction bases numbered 10, after V lost 5 bases and J lost 0 bases. CDR3 in amino acids: CASSSKSGTASYNEQFF. In DNA form, the CDR3 reads TGTGCCAGCTCATCTAAATCCGGGACAGCCTCCTACAATGAGCAGTTCTTC. Full variable domain (outside the CDR3, taken from reference TRBV18 and TRBJ2-1): NAGVMQNPRHLVRRRGQEARLRCSPMKGHSHVYWYRQLPEEGLKFMVYLQKENIIDESGMPKERFSAEFPKEGPSILRIQQVVRGDSAAYFCASSSKSGTASYNEQFFGPGTRLTVL.

This rearrangement joins TRBV7-2 to TRBJ2-5, with D perhaps TRBD1 (5 bases). Germline CDR1 reads SGHTA; CDR2 reads FQGNSA. The CDR3 has 14 amino acids. V lost 5 bases, J lost 1 base, and 11 bases lay in between. The CDR3 sequence is CASSLTGIQETQYF. CDR3 coding DNA: TGTGCCAGCAGCCTCACAGGCATCCAAGAGACCCAGTACTTC.

The rearrangement uses TRBV7-9 and TRBJ2-3; 8 bases map to TRBD2. Germline V gene lookup returns CDR1 SEHNR and CDR2 FQNEAQ (reference sequence). This CDR3 is built from 19 residues. J gave up 3 bases and V 1 base, and 15 bases lay outside the gene matches. CDR3 residues: CASSLGPPQAGGITDTQYF. CDR3 sequence (DNA): TGTGCCAGCAGCTTAGGTCCCCCGCAGGCGGGAGGAATAACAGATACGCAGTATTTT.

The V call is TRBV14, the J call TRBJ1-4, with D perhaps matching TRBD1 (5 bases). The CDR3 sequence is 20 residues long. The ends were cut back, 1 base at V and 0 bases at J, with 21 bases in the middle. In germline, CDR1 is SGHDN, CDR2 FVKESK. CDR3 in DNA: TGTGCCAGCAGCCAAGGAGATCTGGAGGGGTACATCACAACTAATGAAAAACTGTTTTTT. As protein: CASSQGDLEGYITTNEKLFF.

The V gene is TRBV9, the J gene TRBJ1-3, with TRBD1 matching over 9 bases. Trimming at V came to 3 bases and at J to 0 bases, leaving 7 bases not matched to a gene. In germline, CDR1 is SGDLS, CDR2 YYNGEE. This CDR3 is 17 amino acids long. The DNA of the CDR3 is TGTGCCAGCAGCGACGGGACAGGGTCCTTCTCTGGAAACACCATATATTTT. This encodes CASSDGTGSFSGNTIYF.

The chain recombines TRBV5-8 with TRBJ2-5; 9 bases fit TRBD1. Per the germline V gene, CDR1 is SGHTS and CDR2 is YDEGEE. The CDR3 covers 14 residues. The J segment lost 2 bases and the V segment lost 2 bases, leaving 1 base of the junction unmatched. The CDR3 DNA follows: TGTGCCAGCAGCTTAGGGACAGGGCAAGAGACCCAGTACTTC. This encodes CASSLGTGQETQYF.

V gene TRBV28 combines with J gene TRBJ2-1; TRBD2 matches 8 bases. The CDR3 is 16 residues long. J lost 2 bases, V lost 6 bases, and 9 bases had no gene match. Germline V gives CDR1 MDHEN, CDR2 SYDVKM. CDR3 in amino acids: CASRTPSGSTYNEQFF. The CDR3 DNA sequence: TGTGCCAGCAGGACCCCTAGCGGGTCCACCTACAATGAGCAGTTCTTC.

V and J are TRBV4-3 and TRBJ1-1; 10 positions match TRBD1. The V gene end was trimmed by 1 base and the J gene end by 0 bases; junction bases not matched to a gene: 5. CDR3 length equals 17 residues. The germline CDR1 and CDR2 sequences are LGHNA and YSLEER. The CDR3 nucleotides read TGCGCCAGCAGCCAAGGGGACAGGGGACCTATGAACACTGAAGCTTTCTTT. This translates into CASSQGDRGPMNTEAFF.

The gene calls are TRBV5-4 and TRBJ1-4; D remains ambiguous. V was clipped by 5 bases and J by 11 bases, with 13 bases between them. Germline CDR1 and CDR2: SGHNT and YYREEE (reference sequence). CDR3 length equals 12 residues. CDR3 protein: CASSPGGRKLFF. The CDR3 bases are TGTGCCAGCAGTCCAGGCGGGAGGAAACTGTTTTTT.